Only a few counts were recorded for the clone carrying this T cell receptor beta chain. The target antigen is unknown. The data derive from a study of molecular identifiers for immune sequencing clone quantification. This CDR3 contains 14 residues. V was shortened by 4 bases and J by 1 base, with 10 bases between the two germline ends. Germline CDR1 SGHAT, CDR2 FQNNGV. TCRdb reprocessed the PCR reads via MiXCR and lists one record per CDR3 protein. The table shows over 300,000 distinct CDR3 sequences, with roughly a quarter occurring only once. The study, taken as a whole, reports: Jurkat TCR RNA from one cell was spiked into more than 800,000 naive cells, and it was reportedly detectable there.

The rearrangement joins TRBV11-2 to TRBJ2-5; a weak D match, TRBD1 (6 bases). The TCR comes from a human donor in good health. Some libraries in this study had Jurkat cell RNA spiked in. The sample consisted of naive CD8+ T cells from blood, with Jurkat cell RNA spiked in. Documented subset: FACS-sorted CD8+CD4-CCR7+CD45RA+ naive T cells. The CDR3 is CASSSYRAQETQYF. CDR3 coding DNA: TGTGCCAGCAGCTCCTACAGGGCCCAAGAGACCCAGTACTTC. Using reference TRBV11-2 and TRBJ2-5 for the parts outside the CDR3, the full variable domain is EAGVAQSPRYKIIEKRQSVAFWCNPISGHATLYWYQQILGQGPKLLIQFQNNGVVDDSQLPKDRFSAERLKGVDSTLKIQPAKLEDSAVYLCASSSYRAQETQYFGPGTRLLVL.